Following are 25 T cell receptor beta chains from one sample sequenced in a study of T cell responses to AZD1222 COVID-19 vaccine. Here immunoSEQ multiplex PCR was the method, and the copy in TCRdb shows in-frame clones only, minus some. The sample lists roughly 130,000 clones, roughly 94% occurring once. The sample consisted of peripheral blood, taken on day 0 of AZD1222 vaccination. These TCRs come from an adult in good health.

The CDR3 DNA reads TGTGCCAGCAGTTACCTATCCGGGACAGCGATTAGTGGAACCGGGGAGCTGTTTTTT. Translation: CASSYLSGTAISGTGELFF. This chain links TRBV6-2 or TRBV6-3 with TRBJ2-2, with 7 nucleotides matching TRBD1. Trimming cost V 2 bases and J 5 bases; bases outside gene matches: 17. The CDR3 spans 19 residues. Germline assignment: CDR1 MNHEY and CDR2 SVGEGT.

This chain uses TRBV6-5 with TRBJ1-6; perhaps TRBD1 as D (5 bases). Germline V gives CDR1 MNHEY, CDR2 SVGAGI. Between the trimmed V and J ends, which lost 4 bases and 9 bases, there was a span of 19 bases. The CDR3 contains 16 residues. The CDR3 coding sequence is TGTGCCAGCAGTTTGTCAGGGTTTTTCGTGTTTTCACCCCTCCACTTT. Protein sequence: CASSLSGFFVFSPLHF.

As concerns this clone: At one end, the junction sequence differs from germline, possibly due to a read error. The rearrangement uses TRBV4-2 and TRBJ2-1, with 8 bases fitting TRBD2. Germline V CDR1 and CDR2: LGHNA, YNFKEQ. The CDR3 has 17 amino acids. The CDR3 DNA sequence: TGTGCCAGCAGCCAAGTACTGCGGGGGGCCTCCTACAATGAGCAATTCTTC. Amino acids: CASSQVLRGASYNEQFF.

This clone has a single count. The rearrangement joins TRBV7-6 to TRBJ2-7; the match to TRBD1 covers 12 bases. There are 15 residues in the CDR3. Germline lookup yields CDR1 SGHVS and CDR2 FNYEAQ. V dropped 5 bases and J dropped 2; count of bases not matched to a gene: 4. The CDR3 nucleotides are TGTGCCAGCAGCAAGGGACAGGGGGCGACCTACGAGCAGTACTTC. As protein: CASSKGQGATYEQYF.

The CDR3 reads CASSQGPGANVLTF. In nucleotides, the CDR3 is TGCGCCAGCAGCCAAGGGCCTGGGGCCAACGTCCTGACTTTC. The V call is TRBV4-3, the J call TRBJ2-6; no firm D call. CDR1 is LGHNA, CDR2 YSLEER, per germline. The CDR3 loop spans 14 amino acids. The V end was cut by 1 base, the J end by 2 bases, with 3 bases between.

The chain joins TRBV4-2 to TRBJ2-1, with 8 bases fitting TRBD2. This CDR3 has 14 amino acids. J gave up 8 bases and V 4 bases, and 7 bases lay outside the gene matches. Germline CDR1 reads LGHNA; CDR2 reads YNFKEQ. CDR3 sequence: CASSRTGGQYEQFF. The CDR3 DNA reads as TGTGCCAGCAGCCGCACGGGGGGGCAGTATGAGCAGTTCTTC.

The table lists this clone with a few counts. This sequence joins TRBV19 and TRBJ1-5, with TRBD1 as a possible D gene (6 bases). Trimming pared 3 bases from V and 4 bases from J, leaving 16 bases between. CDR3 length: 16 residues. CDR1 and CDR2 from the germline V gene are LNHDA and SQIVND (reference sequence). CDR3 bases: TGTGCCAGTAGTATTGGGGGGGCGCCAGGGAATCAGCCCCAGCATTTT. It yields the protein CASSIGGAPGNQPQHF.

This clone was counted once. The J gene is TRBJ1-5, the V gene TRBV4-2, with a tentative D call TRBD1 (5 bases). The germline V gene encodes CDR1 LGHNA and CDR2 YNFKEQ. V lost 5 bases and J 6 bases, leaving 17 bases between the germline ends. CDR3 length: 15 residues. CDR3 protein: CASSSGGTGGQPQHF. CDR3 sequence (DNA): TGTGCCAGCAGCTCTGGCGGTACGGGGGGTCAGCCCCAGCATTTT.

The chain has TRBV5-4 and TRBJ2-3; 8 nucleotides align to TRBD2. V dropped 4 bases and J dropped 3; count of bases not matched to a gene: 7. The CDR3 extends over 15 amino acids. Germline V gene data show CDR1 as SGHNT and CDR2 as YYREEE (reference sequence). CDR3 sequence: CASSPRGGETDTQYF. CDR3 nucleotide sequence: TGTGCCAGCAGCCCTCGGGGGGGCGAAACAGATACGCAGTATTTT.

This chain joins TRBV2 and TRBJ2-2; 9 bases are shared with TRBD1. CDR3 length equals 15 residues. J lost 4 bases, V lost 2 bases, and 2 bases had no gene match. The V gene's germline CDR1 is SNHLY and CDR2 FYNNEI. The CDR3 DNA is TGTGCCAGCAGTGAACGACAGGGGGGCACCGGGGAGCTGTTTTTT. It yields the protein CASSERQGGTGELFF.

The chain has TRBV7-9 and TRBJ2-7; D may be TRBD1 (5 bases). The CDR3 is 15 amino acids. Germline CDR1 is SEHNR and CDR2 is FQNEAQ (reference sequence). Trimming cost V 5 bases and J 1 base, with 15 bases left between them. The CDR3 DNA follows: TGTGCCAGCAGCCCCCAGGGCAGGCGATCCTACGAGCAGTACTTC. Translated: CASSPQGRRSYEQYF.

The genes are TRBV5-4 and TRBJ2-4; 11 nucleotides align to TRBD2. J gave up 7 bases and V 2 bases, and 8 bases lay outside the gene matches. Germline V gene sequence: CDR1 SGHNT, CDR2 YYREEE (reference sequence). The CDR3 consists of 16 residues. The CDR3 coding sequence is TGTGCCAGCAGCTTCAGTAGCGGGGGGGCCAGGAACATTCAGTACTTC. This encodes CASSFSSGGARNIQYF.

The CDR3 sequence is CASSGTQGNTIYF. The CDR3 DNA reads TGTGCCAGCAGCGGGACACAGGGAAACACCATATATTTT. The J gene is TRBJ1-3, the V gene TRBV6-5; D may be TRBD1 (6 bases). Trimming took 6 bases from V and 4 from J, leaving 10 bases between them. The CDR3 has 13 residues. Germline V CDR1 and CDR2: MNHEY, SVGAGI.

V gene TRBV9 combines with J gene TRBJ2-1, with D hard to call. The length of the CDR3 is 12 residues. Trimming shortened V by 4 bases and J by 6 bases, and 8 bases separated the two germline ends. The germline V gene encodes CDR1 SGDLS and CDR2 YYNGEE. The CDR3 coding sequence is TGTGCCAGCAGCTTTCTCCCCAATGAGCAGTTCTTC. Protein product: CASSFLPNEQFF.

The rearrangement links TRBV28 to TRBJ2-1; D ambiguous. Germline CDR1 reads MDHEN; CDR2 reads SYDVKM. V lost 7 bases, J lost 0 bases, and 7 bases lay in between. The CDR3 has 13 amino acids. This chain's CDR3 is CASTLSSYNEQFF. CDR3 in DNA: TGTGCCAGCACGCTGAGCTCCTACAATGAGCAGTTCTTC.

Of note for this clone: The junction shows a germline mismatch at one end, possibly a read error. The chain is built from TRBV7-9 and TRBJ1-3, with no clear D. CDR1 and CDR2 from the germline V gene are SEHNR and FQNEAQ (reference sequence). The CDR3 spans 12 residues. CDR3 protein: CFAGHSGNTIYF. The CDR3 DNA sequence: TGCTTCGCGGGTCACTCTGGAAACACCATATATTTT.

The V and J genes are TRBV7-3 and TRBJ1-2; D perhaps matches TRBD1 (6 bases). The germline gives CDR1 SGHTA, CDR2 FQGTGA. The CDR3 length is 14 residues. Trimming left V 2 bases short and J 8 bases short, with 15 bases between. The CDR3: CASSLQGGLKGYTF. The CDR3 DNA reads TGTGCCAGCAGCTTACAAGGGGGGCTTAAGGGCTACACCTTC.

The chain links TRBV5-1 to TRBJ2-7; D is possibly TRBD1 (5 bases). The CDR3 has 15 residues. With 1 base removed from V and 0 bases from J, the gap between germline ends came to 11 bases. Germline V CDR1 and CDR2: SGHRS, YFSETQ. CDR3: CASSLRAGPSYEQYF. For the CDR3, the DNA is TGCGCCAGCAGCTTGCGGGCAGGGCCCTCCTACGAGCAGTACTTC.

The CDR3 DNA reads as TGCGCCAGCAGCCAAGAGACAGGATCCTATGGCTACACCTTC. It encodes CASSQETGSYGYTF. The V call is TRBV4-1, the J call TRBJ1-2; D is possibly TRBD1 (6 bases). Deletions cut 0 bases from V and 4 bases from J, with 9 bases between. CDR1 is MGHRA and CDR2 is YSYEKL in the germline V gene. The CDR3 consists of 14 residues.

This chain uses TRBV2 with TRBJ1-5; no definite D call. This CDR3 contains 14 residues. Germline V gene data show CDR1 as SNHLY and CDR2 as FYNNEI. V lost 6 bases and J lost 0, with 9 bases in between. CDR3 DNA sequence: TGTGCCAGCAGGGAGGATTATAGCAATCAGCCCCAGCATTTT. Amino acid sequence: CASREDYSNQPQHF.

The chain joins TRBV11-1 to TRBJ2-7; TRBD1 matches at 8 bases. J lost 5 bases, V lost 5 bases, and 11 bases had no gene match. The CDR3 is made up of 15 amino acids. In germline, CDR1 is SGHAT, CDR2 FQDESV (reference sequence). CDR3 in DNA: TGTGCCAGCAGCCCCATAAGCAGGGGGCACAACGAGCAGTACTTC. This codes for CASSPISRGHNEQYF.

In DNA, the CDR3 is TGTGCCATGCAAGCCGGGAGCCTGGAAGGCTACACCTTC. This codes for CAMQAGSLEGYTF. V gene TRBV10-3 combines with J gene TRBJ1-2, with D unclear. Germline V lookup: CDR1 ENHRY, CDR2 SYGVKD. The CDR3 is 13 residues long. V lost 9 bases, J lost 8 bases, and 19 bases lay in between.

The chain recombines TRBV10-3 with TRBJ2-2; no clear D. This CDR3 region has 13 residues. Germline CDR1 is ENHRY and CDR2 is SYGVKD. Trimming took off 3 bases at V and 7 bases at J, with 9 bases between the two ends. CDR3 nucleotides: TGTGCCATCAGTGAAGGTTGGGTCGGGGAGCTGTTTTTT. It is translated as CAISEGWVGELFF.

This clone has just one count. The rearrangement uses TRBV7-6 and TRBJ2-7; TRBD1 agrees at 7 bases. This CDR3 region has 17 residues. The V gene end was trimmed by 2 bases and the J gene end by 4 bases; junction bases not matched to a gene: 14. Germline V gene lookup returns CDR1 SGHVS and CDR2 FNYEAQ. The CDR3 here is CASSLSVPGQSHYEQYF. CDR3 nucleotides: TGTGCCAGCAGCTTATCTGTTCCGGGACAGTCCCATTACGAGCAGTACTTC. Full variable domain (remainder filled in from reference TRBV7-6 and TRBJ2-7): GAGVSQSPRYKVTKRGQDVALRCDPISGHVSLYWYRQALGQGPEFLTYFNYEAQQDKSGLPNDRFSAERPEGSISTLTIQRTEQRDSAMYRCASSLSVPGQSHYEQYFGPGTRLTVT.

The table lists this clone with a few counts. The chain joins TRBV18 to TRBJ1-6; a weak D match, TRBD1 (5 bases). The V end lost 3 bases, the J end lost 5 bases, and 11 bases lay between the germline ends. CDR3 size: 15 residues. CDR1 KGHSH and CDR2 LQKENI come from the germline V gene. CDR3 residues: CASSPTGGHNSPLHF. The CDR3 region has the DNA TGTGCCAGCTCACCCACCGGGGGTCATAATTCACCCCTCCACTTT.